Listed below are T cell receptor beta chains from one sample, sequenced in a study of control samples from healthy donors and cancer patients. The table came from immunoSEQ multiplex PCR; TCRdb's copy has only in-frame clones and leaves some out. The data show some 67,000 clones, roughly 86% seen once. Sequenced: PBMCs. The origin of the receptors is a man aged 60-69 years with lung cancer. Both conserved end residues are part of each CDR3. The order of the fields is D gene, V gene, J gene, clone size, CDR3 protein, CDR3 DNA. The D gene is left open where the match is weak. The size field is filled for only some rows; it gives once, few, many or a size class.

d_gene: NA; v_gene: TRBV10-1; j_gene: TRBJ2-1; abundance: few; CDR3aa: CASSVRGANEQFF; CDR3nt: TGCGCCAGCAGTGTAAGGGGGGCCAATGAGCAGTTCTTC
d_gene: TRBD1; v_gene: TRBV6-5; j_gene: TRBJ1-3; abundance: NA; CDR3aa: CASTLGGGLGNTIYF; CDR3nt: TGTGCCAGCACCCTCGGAGGGGGCCTTGGAAACACCATATATTTT
d_gene: NA; v_gene: TRBV18; j_gene: TRBJ1-2; abundance: NA; CDR3aa: CASSPRRDDNYGYTF; CDR3nt: TGTGCCAGCTCACCACGCAGGGATGATAACTATGGCTACACCTTC
d_gene: NA; v_gene: TRBV5-5; j_gene: TRBJ1-2; abundance: medium-sized; CDR3aa: CASSLKDASNYGYTF; CDR3nt: TGTGCCAGCAGCTTGAAGGACGCTTCTAACTATGGCTACACCTTC
d_gene: NA; v_gene: TRBV19; j_gene: TRBJ1-4; abundance: NA; CDR3aa: CASSPSIGSNEKLFF; CDR3nt: TGTGCCAGTAGTCCCAGCATCGGTTCTAATGAAAAACTGTTTTTT
d_gene: NA; v_gene: TRBV12-3/TRBV12-4; j_gene: TRBJ1-2; abundance: NA; CDR3aa: CASSTGPRVNTF; CDR3nt: TGTGCCAGCAGCACGGGACCGCGAGTGAACACCTTC
d_gene: NA; v_gene: TRBV4-1; j_gene: TRBJ1-6; abundance: NA; CDR3aa: CASSQDSQGKNSPLHF; CDR3nt: TGCGCCAGCAGCCAAGATTCGCAGGGGAAGAACTCACCCCTCCACTTT
d_gene: NA; v_gene: TRBV7-9; j_gene: TRBJ2-7; abundance: NA; CDR3aa: CASSFKDKLYF; CDR3nt: TGTGCCAGCAGCTTTAAGGACAAGCTTTACTTC
d_gene: TRBD1; v_gene: TRBV5-1; j_gene: TRBJ1-3; abundance: once; CDR3aa: CASSPLVRGTGNTIYF; CDR3nt: TGCGCCAGCAGTCCCCTCGTCAGGGGGACCGGAAACACCATATATTTT
d_gene: TRBD2; v_gene: TRBV24-1; j_gene: TRBJ2-3; abundance: NA; CDR3aa: CATSDSIGTSGGAADTQYF; CDR3nt: TGTGCCACCAGTGATTCAATCGGGACTAGCGGGGGGGCGGCAGATACGCAGTATTTT
d_gene: NA; v_gene: TRBV5-1; j_gene: TRBJ2-1; abundance: once; CDR3aa: CASSLDGSANEQFF; CDR3nt: TGCGCCAGCAGCTTAGATGGCAGCGCTAATGAGCAGTTCTTC
d_gene: TRBD1; v_gene: TRBV15; j_gene: TRBJ1-5; abundance: NA; CDR3aa: CATSKVAGTVSNQPQHF; CDR3nt: TGTGCCACCAGCAAAGTCGCCGGGACAGTTAGCAATCAGCCCCAGCATTTT
d_gene: NA; v_gene: TRBV19; j_gene: TRBJ1-5; abundance: NA; CDR3aa: CASEDYSNQPQHF; CDR3nt: TGTGCCAGTGAGGATTATAGCAATCAGCCCCAGCATTTT
d_gene: NA; v_gene: TRBV29-1; j_gene: TRBJ2-6; abundance: NA; CDR3aa: CSVYAGANVLTF; CDR3nt: TGCAGCGTCTACGCTGGGGCCAACGTCCTGACTTTC
d_gene: NA; v_gene: TRBV30; j_gene: TRBJ1-5; abundance: NA; CDR3aa: CAWSGSSNQPQHF; CDR3nt: TGTGCCTGGAGTGGTAGTAGCAATCAGCCCCAGCATTTT
d_gene: NA; v_gene: TRBV10-2; j_gene: TRBJ2-3; abundance: NA; CDR3aa: CASSEWARDTQYF; CDR3nt: TGCGCCAGCAGTGAGTGGGCGAGGGATACGCAGTATTTT
d_gene: TRBD2; v_gene: TRBV5-1; j_gene: TRBJ2-5; abundance: NA; CDR3aa: CASSLTSGGETQYF; CDR3nt: TGCGCCAGCAGCTTGACTAGCGGGGGGGAGACCCAGTACTTC
d_gene: NA; v_gene: TRBV5-1; j_gene: TRBJ1-3; abundance: NA; CDR3aa: CASSHGRVSGNTIYF; CDR3nt: TGCGCCAGCAGCCATGGACGGGTCTCTGGAAACACCATATATTTT
d_gene: TRBD1; v_gene: TRBV5-1; j_gene: TRBJ1-1; abundance: NA; CDR3aa: CASSLTGTNTEAFF; CDR3nt: TGCGCCAGCAGCCTGACAGGGACGAACACTGAAGCTTTCTTT
d_gene: NA; v_gene: TRBV29-1; j_gene: TRBJ1-2; abundance: NA; CDR3aa: CSVTMGGLYGYTF; CDR3nt: TGCAGCGTTACGATGGGAGGGCTATATGGCTACACCTTC
d_gene: TRBD1; v_gene: TRBV29-1; j_gene: TRBJ1-5; abundance: NA; CDR3aa: CSVEAIPGQRLYSNQPQHF; CDR3nt: TGCAGCGTTGAAGCCATACCGGGACAGCGTCTTTATAGCAATCAGCCCCAGCATTTT
d_gene: TRBD1; v_gene: TRBV30; j_gene: TRBJ1-5; abundance: NA; CDR3aa: CAWSVSPPQTGNQPQHF; CDR3nt: TGTGCCTGGAGTGTTAGCCCACCACAGACAGGGAATCAGCCCCAGCATTTT
d_gene: NA; v_gene: TRBV18; j_gene: TRBJ1-6; abundance: NA; CDR3aa: CASSLTVGDSPLHF; CDR3nt: TGTGCCAGCTCACTGACAGTGGGAGATTCACCCCTCCACTTT
d_gene: NA; v_gene: TRBV5-6; j_gene: TRBJ2-5; abundance: NA; CDR3aa: CASSWRETQYF; CDR3nt: TGTGCCAGCAGCTGGCGAGAGACCCAGTACTTC
d_gene: NA; v_gene: TRBV9; j_gene: TRBJ2-3; abundance: NA; CDR3aa: CASTGTLYTDTQYF; CDR3nt: TGTGCCAGCACGGGAACCCTCTACACAGATACGCAGTATTTT
d_gene: NA; v_gene: TRBV7-3; j_gene: TRBJ1-1; abundance: NA; CDR3aa: CASSSPGRNTEAFF; CDR3nt: TGTGCCAGCAGCTCCCCAGGGAGGAACACTGAAGCTTTCTTT
d_gene: TRBD1; v_gene: TRBV7-3; j_gene: TRBJ2-7; abundance: NA; CDR3aa: CASSFGQGKQYF; CDR3nt: TGTGCCAGCAGCTTCGGACAGGGTAAACAGTACTTC
d_gene: TRBD2; v_gene: TRBV6-4; j_gene: TRBJ2-1; abundance: NA; CDR3aa: CASSDGAGGPGEQFF; CDR3nt: TGTGCCAGCAGTGACGGGGCGGGGGGGCCCGGTGAGCAGTTCTTC
d_gene: NA; v_gene: TRBV5-6; j_gene: TRBJ2-5; abundance: NA; CDR3aa: CASGTGDQETQYF; CDR3nt: TGTGCCAGCGGTACGGGGGATCAAGAGACCCAGTACTTC
d_gene: TRBD1; v_gene: TRBV7-9; j_gene: TRBJ1-3; abundance: once; CDR3aa: CASSLLEGQGPGNTIYF; CDR3nt: TGTGCCAGCAGCCTCCTCGAGGGACAGGGGCCTGGAAACACCATATATTTT
d_gene: NA; v_gene: TRBV7-3; j_gene: TRBJ2-7; abundance: NA; CDR3aa: CASSPDAGPYEQYF; CDR3nt: TGTGCCAGCAGCCCCGACGCAGGGCCCTACGAGCAGTACTTC
d_gene: NA; v_gene: TRBV5-4; j_gene: TRBJ2-2; abundance: NA; CDR3aa: CASSVQANTGELFF; CDR3nt: TGTGCCAGCAGCGTACAGGCGAACACCGGGGAGCTGTTTTTT
d_gene: NA; v_gene: TRBV6-5; j_gene: TRBJ1-3; abundance: NA; CDR3aa: CATFLGAVAGNTIYF; CDR3nt: TGTGCCACTTTTCTGGGGGCAGTGGCTGGAAACACCATATATTTT
d_gene: NA; v_gene: TRBV7-6; j_gene: TRBJ1-1; abundance: NA; CDR3aa: CASSPMAGEGTEAFF; CDR3nt: TGTGCCAGCAGCCCGATGGCAGGGGAAGGGACTGAAGCTTTCTTT
d_gene: TRBD1; v_gene: TRBV30; j_gene: TRBJ2-3; abundance: once; CDR3aa: CAWRDLRGLSTDTQYF; CDR3nt: TGTGCCTGGAGGGACCTCAGGGGGCTTAGCACAGATACGCAGTATTTT
d_gene: TRBD1; v_gene: TRBV6-5; j_gene: TRBJ1-2; abundance: NA; CDR3aa: CASSWTGYGYTF; CDR3nt: TGTGCCAGCAGTTGGACAGGGTATGGCTACACCTTC
d_gene: NA; v_gene: TRBV19; j_gene: TRBJ1-2; abundance: NA; CDR3aa: CASSIPRPGGTLPPNYGYTF; CDR3nt: TGTGCCAGTAGTATTCCTCGGCCAGGAGGAACCTTACCCCCTAACTATGGCTACACCTTC
d_gene: NA; v_gene: TRBV18; j_gene: TRBJ1-5; abundance: NA; CDR3aa: CASSPVGQGNQPQHF; CDR3nt: TGTGCCAGCTCACCAGTAGGGCAGGGCAATCAGCCCCAGCATTTT
d_gene: NA; v_gene: TRBV9; j_gene: TRBJ1-1; abundance: NA; CDR3aa: CASSIQARTGNTEAFF; CDR3nt: TGTGCCAGCAGCATCCAGGCAAGGACGGGGAACACTGAAGCTTTCTTT
d_gene: NA; v_gene: TRBV5-1; j_gene: TRBJ2-3; abundance: NA; CDR3aa: CASSRGELTDTQYF; CDR3nt: TGCGCCAGCAGCAGGGGGGAACTCACAGATACGCAGTATTTT
d_gene: TRBD1; v_gene: TRBV7-2; j_gene: TRBJ2-1; abundance: NA; CDR3aa: CASSPKTGTVEQFF; CDR3nt: TGTGCCAGCAGCCCAAAGACAGGGACCGTTGAGCAGTTCTTC
d_gene: NA; v_gene: TRBV7-8; j_gene: TRBJ1-3; abundance: NA; CDR3aa: CASSPPGLNTGNTIYF; CDR3nt: TGTGCCAGCAGCCCCCCAGGGCTCAATACTGGAAACACCATATATTTT
d_gene: TRBD1; v_gene: TRBV3-1/TRBV3-2; j_gene: TRBJ1-1; abundance: NA; CDR3aa: CASRPTGVIHRNTEAFF; CDR3nt: TGTGCCAGCAGACCGACAGGGGTAATACACAGGAACACTGAAGCTTTCTTT
d_gene: TRBD1; v_gene: TRBV19; j_gene: TRBJ2-5; abundance: NA; CDR3aa: CASSMGTGSVQETQYF; CDR3nt: TGTGCCAGTAGTATGGGGACAGGGAGTGTCCAAGAGACCCAGTACTTC
d_gene: NA; v_gene: TRBV6-6; j_gene: TRBJ2-4; abundance: once; CDR3aa: CASRPTGLAKNIQYF; CDR3nt: TGTGCCAGCAGACCTACAGGATTAGCCAAAAACATTCAGTACTTC
d_gene: NA; v_gene: TRBV5-1; j_gene: TRBJ1-1; abundance: NA; CDR3aa: CASSSAVGRNTEAFF; CDR3nt: TGCGCCAGCAGCTCGGCGGTTGGACGTAACACTGAAGCTTTCTTT
d_gene: NA; v_gene: TRBV7-9; j_gene: TRBJ2-2; abundance: NA; CDR3aa: CASSPRGNSNTGELFF; CDR3nt: TGTGCCAGCAGCCCTAGGGGGAATTCGAACACCGGGGAGCTGTTTTTT
d_gene: NA; v_gene: TRBV5-1; j_gene: TRBJ2-7; abundance: NA; CDR3aa: CASSLDSYYEQYF; CDR3nt: TGCGCCAGCAGCTTGGACAGTTATTACGAGCAGTACTTC
d_gene: TRBD1; v_gene: TRBV25-1; j_gene: TRBJ1-1; abundance: NA; CDR3aa: CASRLGQGRTEAFF; CDR3nt: TGTGCCAGCAGACTCGGACAGGGACGAACTGAAGCTTTCTTT